This TCR beta chain was identified in a study of shared clonotypes between healthy human individuals. Measured with immunoSEQ multiplex PCR; TCRdb has only the in-frame clones, and not every one. The sample shows 2.5 million or so clones, around 90% of them seen only once. V lost 2 bases, J lost 3 bases, and 13 bases lay in between. Germline values: CDR1 LNHNV, CDR2 YYDKDF (reference sequence). The CDR3 is 15 amino acids. The V call is TRBV15, the J call TRBJ1-1; D gene unclear. The TCR comes from a man aged 18 to 29 in good health. The sequenced sample was naive CD4+ T cells sorted from blood. This sample's subset: CD45RA+ positively selected. The DNA of the CDR3 is TGTGCCACCAGCAGATCCAGGCGGGGAGACACTGAAGCTTTCTTT. Encoded protein: CATSRSRRGDTEAFF.